This TCR beta chain came from a study (dated by TCRdb to about 2015). In the study overall: Whether tumor-infiltrating Tregs in breast cancer are recruited from blood Tregs or converted in situ from other CD4+ T cell subsets was tested.

Full-length TCR variable regions were amplified by 5' RACE PCR with constant-region reverse primers, followed by semi-nested PCR with Nested Universal Primer A. Using the ReliaPrep RNA Cell Miniprep System, total RNA was extracted, and the SMARTer RACE 5'/3' Kit was then used to reverse transcribe the RNA into 5'RACE-ready cDNA. Full-length TCR alpha and beta libraries were barcoded with multiplex adaptors and sequenced on an Illumina MiSeq. The study's processing was this. For each of nine subset-tissue groups, sequencing data from the five patients were pooled, and the groups were compared by unsupervised clustering of TCR gene usage. The Morisita-Horn index was used to calculate repertoire similarity, with shared sequences weighted by how much each contributed to each repertoire. The public reads were quality trimmed at Q25 with fastp and then assembled into clones with MiXCR by TCRdb, keeping productive beta chains. Each entry merges the rows of one CDR3 protein and shows their most common DNA and genes. Clone size and V and J calls follow TCRdb, not the original study. Recorded for this sample are approximately 47,000 distinct CDR3 sequences; roughly 28% of them occurred a single time. 2.1% of the sample is taken by the ten largest.

To purify naive CD4+ T cells, the Miltenyi Naive CD4+ T Cell Isolation kit was used, and CD25 microbeads served to deplete Tregs. Tregs, naive and memory CD4+ T cells from tumor, blood and ipsilateral draining lymph nodes of a handful of breast cancer patients underwent full-length TCR alpha and beta sequencing. Ficoll density gradient centrifugation was used to isolate mononuclear cells from either lymph nodes or around 50 ml of peripheral blood. FACS confirmed that the sorted cell populations were more than 90% pure. What the research found in general, with its limitations: In terms of TCR gene usage, tumor memory CD4+ T cells clustered together with blood and lymph node memory CD4+ cells, as well as with lymph node naive CD4+ cells. Rather than covering whole repertoires, validation in the larger cohort was restricted to a single TCR beta V-J rearrangement. The greatest overlap of tumor-infiltrating Treg TCR alpha and beta sequences was observed with tumor naive CD4+ T cells, followed by blood naive CD4+ T cells.

This clonotype was observed a handful of times. It has no known antigen specificity. Base-call qualities are not available, and no considerably larger clone is one nucleotide away. The clonotype comes from a female donor with breast cancer. The source material was naive CD4+ T cells sorted from blood. This specimen's cell subset or site label, per the study, means: naive CD4+ T cells, CD4+CD45RA+CD25-.

Here the CDR3 is given as CSARFGIQETQYF. The DNA is TGCAGTGCTAGATTTGGGATTCAAGAGACCCAGTACTTC. This sequence uses TRBV20-1 and TRBJ2-5; no D segment can be confidently identified. The germline V gene (reference sequence) sets CDR1 to DFQATT and CDR2 to SNEGSKA. V is reduced by 2 bases and J by 2 bases, leaving a spacing of 9 bases between them. The CDR3 holds 13 amino acids from the cysteine to the phenylalanine. The kept DNA is CDR3 alone, 39 bases in frame from the first base.